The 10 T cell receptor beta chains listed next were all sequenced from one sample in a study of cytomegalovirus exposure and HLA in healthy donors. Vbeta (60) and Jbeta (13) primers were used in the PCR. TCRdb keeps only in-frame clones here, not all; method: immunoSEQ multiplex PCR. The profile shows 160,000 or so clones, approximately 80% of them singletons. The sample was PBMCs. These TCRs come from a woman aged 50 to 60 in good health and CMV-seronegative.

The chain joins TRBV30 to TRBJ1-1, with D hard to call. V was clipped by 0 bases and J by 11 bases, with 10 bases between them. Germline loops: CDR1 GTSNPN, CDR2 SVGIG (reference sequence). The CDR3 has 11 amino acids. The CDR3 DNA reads TGTGCCTGGAGTGTTTTTAGTGAGGCTTTCTTT. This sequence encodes CAWSVFSEAFF.

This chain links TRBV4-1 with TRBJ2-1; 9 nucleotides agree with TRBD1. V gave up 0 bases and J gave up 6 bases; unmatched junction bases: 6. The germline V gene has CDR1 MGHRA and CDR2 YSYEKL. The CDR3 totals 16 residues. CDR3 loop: CASSQDRDRAGNEQFF. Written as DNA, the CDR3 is TGCGCCAGCAGCCAAGATCGGGACAGGGCTGGCAATGAGCAGTTCTTC.

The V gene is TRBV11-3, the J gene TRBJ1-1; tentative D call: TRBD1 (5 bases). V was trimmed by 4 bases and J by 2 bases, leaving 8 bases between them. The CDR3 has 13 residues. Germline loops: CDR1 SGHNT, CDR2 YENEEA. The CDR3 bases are TGTGCCAGCAGCTCCAGGGAAAACACTGAAGCTTTCTTT. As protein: CASSSRENTEAFF.

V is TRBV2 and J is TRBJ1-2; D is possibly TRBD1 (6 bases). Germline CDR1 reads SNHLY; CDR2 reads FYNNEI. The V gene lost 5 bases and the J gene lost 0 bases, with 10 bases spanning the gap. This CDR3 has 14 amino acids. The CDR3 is CASSPDRTNYGYTF. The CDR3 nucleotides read TGTGCCAGCAGTCCGGACAGAACTAACTATGGCTACACCTTC.

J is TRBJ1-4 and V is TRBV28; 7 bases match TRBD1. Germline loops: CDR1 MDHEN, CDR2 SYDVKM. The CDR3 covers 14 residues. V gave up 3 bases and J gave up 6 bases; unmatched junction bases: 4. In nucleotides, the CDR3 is TGTGCCAGCAGTTTCGTCACAGGGGATGAAAAACTGTTTTTT. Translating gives CASSFVTGDEKLFF.

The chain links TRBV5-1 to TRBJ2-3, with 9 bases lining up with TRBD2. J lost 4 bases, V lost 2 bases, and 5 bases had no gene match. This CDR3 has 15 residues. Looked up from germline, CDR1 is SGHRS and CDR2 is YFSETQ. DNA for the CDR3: TGCGCCAGCAGCTTCGGTAGCGGGGGCTCAGATACGCAGTATTTT. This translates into CASSFGSGGSDTQYF.

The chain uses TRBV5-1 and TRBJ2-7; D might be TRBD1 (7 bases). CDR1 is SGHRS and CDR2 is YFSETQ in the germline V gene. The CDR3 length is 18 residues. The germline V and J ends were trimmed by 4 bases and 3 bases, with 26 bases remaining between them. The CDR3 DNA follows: TGCGCCAGCAGCAAAAGTGGGCGGGACAGTCTCATACTCTACGAGCAGTACTTC. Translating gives CASSKSGRDSLILYEQYF.

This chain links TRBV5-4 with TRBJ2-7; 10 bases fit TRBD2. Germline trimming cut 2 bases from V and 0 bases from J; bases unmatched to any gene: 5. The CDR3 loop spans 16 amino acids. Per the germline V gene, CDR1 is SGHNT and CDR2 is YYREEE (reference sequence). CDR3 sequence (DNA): TGTGCCAGCAGCTTAACCGGGACTAGCGCCTCCTACGAGCAGTACTTC. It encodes CASSLTGTSASYEQYF. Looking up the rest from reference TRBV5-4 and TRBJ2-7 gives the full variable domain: ETGVTQSPTHLIKTRGQQVTLRCSSQSGHNTVSWYQQALGQGPQFIFQYYREEENGRGNFPPRFSGLQFPNYSSELNVNALELDDSALYLCASSLTGTSASYEQYFGPGTRLTVT.

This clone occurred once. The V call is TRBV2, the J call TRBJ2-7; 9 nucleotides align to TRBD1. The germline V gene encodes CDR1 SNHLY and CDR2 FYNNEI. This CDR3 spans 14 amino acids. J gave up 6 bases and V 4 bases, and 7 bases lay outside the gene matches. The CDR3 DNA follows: TGTGCCAGCAGTGTAGAGACGACAGGGGGCGAGCAGTACTTC. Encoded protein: CASSVETTGGEQYF.

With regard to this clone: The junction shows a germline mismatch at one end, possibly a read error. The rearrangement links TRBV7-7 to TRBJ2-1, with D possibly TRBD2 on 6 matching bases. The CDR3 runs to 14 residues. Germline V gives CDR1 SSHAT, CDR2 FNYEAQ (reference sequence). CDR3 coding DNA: TGTGCTAGCAGCGCGACCCTACTAGCTACTGAGCAGTTCTTC. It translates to CASSATLLATEQFF.